These 27 T cell receptor beta chains came from one sample sequenced in a study of cytomegalovirus exposure and HLA in healthy donors. Some clones are missing from TCRdb's copy, which holds only in-frame ones; the method was immunoSEQ multiplex PCR. The sample holds roughly 130,000 clones, 75% to 90% seen once. Sequencing was carried out using PBMCs. These receptors all come from a woman aged 18-29 years in good health and CMV-seropositive.

In DNA, the CDR3 is TGTGCCAGCAGTGACTCCGGTCACGGGGGGAGTGAGCAGTTCTTC. It yields the protein CASSDSGHGGSEQFF. The chain employs TRBV6-4 and TRBJ2-1, with TRBD2 matching over 7 bases. The CDR3 contains 15 residues. Germline CDR1 MRHNA, CDR2 SNTAGT. The V and J ends lost 0 bases and 9 bases, in that order; junction bases with no gene match: 8.

This chain joins TRBV7-2 and TRBJ2-5; TRBD2 matches 9 bases. With 5 bases clipped from V and 1 base from J, the junction kept 5 bases outside the gene matches. Germline lookup yields CDR1 SGHTA and CDR2 FQGNSA. This CDR3 has 15 amino acids. CDR3: CASSASGGPQETQYF. For the CDR3, the DNA is TGTGCCAGCAGCGCGAGCGGGGGGCCCCAAGAGACCCAGTACTTC.

This chain connects TRBV4-3 to TRBJ2-3; maybe TRBD1 (6 bases). The germline CDR1 and CDR2 sequences are LGHNA and YSLEER. Trimming cost V 5 bases and J 2 bases, with 14 bases left between them. CDR3 length equals 15 residues. CDR3 DNA sequence: TGCGCCAGCAGCGTCAAGAGGGGGTACACAGATACGCAGTATTTT. Translation: CASSVKRGYTDTQYF.

This chain connects TRBV29-1 to TRBJ2-2, with 8 bases matching TRBD1. Germline V gives CDR1 SQVTM, CDR2 ANQGSEA. The CDR3 is made up of 14 amino acids. Germline trimming cut 4 bases from V and 3 bases from J; bases unmatched to any gene: 4. CDR3 protein: CSVGRGPDTGELFF. The CDR3 coding sequence is TGCAGCGTTGGCAGGGGGCCCGACACCGGGGAGCTGTTTTTT.

The chain uses TRBV6-1 and TRBJ1-4, with D perhaps TRBD1 (6 bases). Trimming removed 2 bases from V and 4 bases from J, with 14 bases in between. This CDR3 has 16 amino acids. The V gene's germline CDR1 is MNHNS and CDR2 SASEGT. For the CDR3, the DNA is TGTGCCAGCAGTGAACCCCAGGGGCAACATAATGAAAAACTGTTTTTT. This translates into CASSEPQGQHNEKLFF.

The rearrangement links TRBV2 to TRBJ1-5, with D tentatively TRBD1 (5 bases). The CDR3 length is 14 residues. Germline CDR1 SNHLY, CDR2 FYNNEI. V lost 3 bases and J 7 bases, leaving 13 bases between the germline ends. CDR3 residues: CASSDGQGIQPQHF. CDR3 bases: TGTGCCAGCAGTGATGGCCAGGGTATCCAGCCCCAGCATTTT. The variable domain in full, completed from reference TRBV2 and TRBJ1-5, reads EPEVTQTPSHQVTQMGQEVILRCVPISNHLYFYWYRQILGQKVEFLVSFYNNEISEKSEIFDDQFSVERPDGSNFTLKIRSTKLEDSAMYFCASSDGQGIQPQHFGDGTRLSIL.

The chain joins TRBV7-9 to TRBJ2-5, with 8 bases aligning to TRBD1. V gave up 4 bases and J gave up 2 bases; unmatched junction bases: 12. Germline V gene lookup returns CDR1 SEHNR and CDR2 FQNEAQ (reference sequence). This CDR3 comprises 17 residues. The CDR3 coding sequence is TGTGCCAGCAGCTGGGGGGCCGGACAGGGCCTACAAGAGACCCAGTACTTC. This gives the protein CASSWGAGQGLQETQYF.

This sequence joins TRBV27 and TRBJ2-2; weak D call: TRBD2 (5 bases). This CDR3 has 15 residues. The germline V gene has CDR1 MNHEY and CDR2 SMNVEV (reference sequence). The V end lost 5 bases, the J end lost 6 bases, and 16 bases lay between the germline ends. The CDR3 sequence: CASSPTVEGAGELFF. The CDR3 DNA sequence: TGTGCCAGCAGTCCTACGGTCGAGGGAGCCGGGGAGCTGTTTTTT.

DNA of the CDR3: TGCAGCGCAGCGAGTTGGCAACAAGAGACCCAGTACTTC. It yields the protein CSAASWQQETQYF. The gene calls are TRBV29-1 and TRBJ2-5, with D uncertain. The CDR3 extends over 13 amino acids. The V end lost 7 bases, the J end lost 2 bases, and 14 bases lay between the germline ends. Germline CDR1 and CDR2: SQVTM and ANQGSEA.

The gene calls are TRBV7-2 and TRBJ2-2; D gene unclear. This CDR3 comprises 12 residues. Germline CDR1 reads SGHTA; CDR2 reads FQGNSA. Between the trimmed V and J ends, which lost 8 bases and 3 bases, there was a span of 7 bases. DNA of the CDR3: TGTGCCAGCCGCCGGGACACCGGGGAGCTGTTTTTT. Protein sequence: CASRRDTGELFF.

V usage is TRBV6-5 and J usage is TRBJ2-1; the match to TRBD2 covers 11 bases. The CDR3 length is 15 residues. Germline V gene data show CDR1 as MNHEY and CDR2 as SVGAGI. With 6 bases clipped from V and 6 bases from J, the junction kept 7 bases outside the gene matches. DNA of the CDR3: TGTGCCAGCAGCTCCCCGGGACTAGCGGCCAATGAGCAGTTCTTC. It specifies CASSSPGLAANEQFF.

The chain links TRBV7-6 to TRBJ2-3; D gene unclear. V was shortened by 1 base and J by 4 bases, with 6 bases between the two germline ends. CDR3 length equals 13 residues. Germline V gene lookup returns CDR1 SGHVS and CDR2 FNYEAQ. The CDR3 protein is CASSLEAADTQYF. CDR3 bases: TGTGCCAGCAGCTTAGAGGCGGCAGATACGCAGTATTTT.

The chain recombines TRBV18 with TRBJ2-1; 12 bases agree with TRBD2. Germline CDR1 is KGHSH and CDR2 is LQKENI. The CDR3 covers 17 residues. The trim removed 4 bases at V and 7 bases at J, leaving 11 bases unmatched. CDR3 sequence: CASSLLSSSGGVNEQFF. The DNA for the CDR3 is TGTGCCAGCTCACTTCTATCATCTAGCGGGGGGGTGAATGAGCAGTTCTTC.

This chain joins TRBV11-2 and TRBJ2-5; the match to TRBD1 covers 7 bases. The germline V gene encodes CDR1 SGHAT and CDR2 FQNNGV. This CDR3 spans 14 amino acids. V gave up 3 bases and J gave up 1 base; unmatched junction bases: 2. The CDR3 here is CASSFTGVQETQYF. DNA for the CDR3: TGTGCCAGCAGCTTTACAGGGGTCCAAGAGACCCAGTACTTC.

This chain joins TRBV5-1 and TRBJ1-2; 7 positions agree with TRBD1. The CDR3 runs 15 residues. Germline assignment: CDR1 SGHRS and CDR2 YFSETQ. With 0 bases clipped from V and 4 bases from J, the junction kept 6 bases outside the gene matches. The CDR3 sequence: CASSLGQGGSYGYTF. In DNA, the CDR3 is TGCGCCAGCAGCTTGGGACAGGGTGGCAGCTATGGCTACACCTTC.

This clone was observed a single time. The chain recombines TRBV5-6 with TRBJ2-7, with D unresolved. The V end lost 1 base, the J end lost 5 bases, and 7 bases lay between the germline ends. Germline assignment: CDR1 SGHDT and CDR2 YYEEEE. CDR3 size: 12 residues. The DNA for the CDR3 is TGTGCCAGCAGCTTGAGTCCGGACGAGCAGTACTTC. Amino acids: CASSLSPDEQYF.

This chain joins TRBV4-2 and TRBJ2-7; the match to TRBD2 covers 8 bases. V dropped 3 bases and J dropped 4; count of bases not matched to a gene: 8. From germline, CDR1 is LGHNA and CDR2 YNFKEQ. The CDR3 sequence is 15 residues long. CDR3 sequence: CASSQSPGTRYEQYF. The CDR3, as DNA: TGTGCCAGCAGCCAGTCCCCTGGGACTAGGTACGAGCAGTACTTC.

V and J are TRBV10-3 and TRBJ2-1; D perhaps matches TRBD1 (6 bases). The ends were cut back, 0 bases at V and 2 bases at J, with 11 bases in the middle. The CDR3 contains 16 residues. CDR1 and CDR2 from the germline V gene are ENHRY and SYGVKD. The chain's CDR3 is CAISESVDRTYNEQFF. DNA for the CDR3: TGTGCCATCAGTGAGTCTGTTGACAGGACCTACAATGAGCAGTTCTTC.

This rearrangement joins TRBV4-2 to TRBJ2-5, with TRBD2 as a possible D gene (7 bases). CDR1 and CDR2 from the germline V gene are LGHNA and YNFKEQ. The CDR3 is made up of 16 amino acids. Trimming cost V 0 bases and J 4 bases, with 15 bases left between them. In DNA, the CDR3 is TGTGCCAGCAGCCAAGATGTCGCGGGGGCAGGAGAGACCCAGTACTTC. It specifies CASSQDVAGAGETQYF.

The chain is built from TRBV7-3 and TRBJ2-2, with a possible D match to TRBD2 (6 bases). In germline, CDR1 is SGHTA, CDR2 FQGTGA. V was clipped by 5 bases and J by 3 bases, with 13 bases between them. There are 15 residues in the CDR3. The chain's CDR3 is CASSPRDSYTGELFF. In DNA, the CDR3 is TGTGCCAGCAGCCCGAGGGACTCCTACACCGGGGAGCTGTTTTTT.

The chain carries TRBV7-2 and TRBJ2-7, with D possibly matching TRBD2 (6 bases). The germline V and J ends were trimmed by 5 bases and 3 bases, with 11 bases remaining between them. The CDR3 sequence is 13 residues long. Germline assignment: CDR1 SGHTA and CDR2 FQGNSA. In DNA, the CDR3 is TGTGCCAGCAGCAAAAGGGACTTCTACGAGCAGTACTTC. Translated, it gives CASSKRDFYEQYF. Full variable domain (rest looked up from reference TRBV7-2 and TRBJ2-7): GAGVSQSPSNKVTEKGKDVELRCDPISGHTALYWYRQSLGQGLEFLIYFQGNSAPDKSGLPSDRFSAERTGGSVSTLTIQRTQQEDSAVYLCASSKRDFYEQYFGPGTRLTVT.

The chain employs TRBV29-1 and TRBJ2-5; 7 nucleotides line up with TRBD1. The CDR3 has 15 amino acids. The germline CDR1 and CDR2 sequences are SQVTM and ANQGSEA. V lost 6 bases, J lost 4 bases, and 14 bases stayed unmatched. This CDR3 reads CSVRLQGSPIETQYF. Here the CDR3 DNA reads TGCAGCGTCCGACTACAGGGGTCCCCAATAGAGACCCAGTACTTC. The variable domain in full, completed from reference TRBV29-1 and TRBJ2-5, reads SAVISQKPSRDICQRGTSLTIQCQVDSQVTMMFWYRQQPGQSLTLIATANQGSEATYESGFVIDKFPISRPNLTFSTLTVSNMSPEDSSIYLCSVRLQGSPIETQYFGPGTRLLVL.

The CDR3 is CASSLTGQGAGSPLHF. In DNA form, the CDR3 reads TGTGCCAGCAGCTTAACGGGACAGGGGGCGGGATCACCCCTCCACTTT. The V call is TRBV7-2, the J call TRBJ1-6, with 12 nucleotides matching TRBD1. The germline CDR1 and CDR2 sequences are SGHTA and FQGNSA. V lost 2 bases to trimming and J lost 10 bases; unmatched junction nucleotides: 6. The CDR3 is 16 residues long.

This chain joins TRBV4-3 and TRBJ1-2, with a weak D call TRBD1 (6 bases). Germline lookup yields CDR1 LGHNA and CDR2 YSLEER. Trimming stripped 1 base from V and 3 bases from J, with 12 bases between. The CDR3 length is 15 residues. The CDR3 DNA reads as TGCGCCAGCAGCCAAGGGACAGAAACTTACTATGGCTACACCTTC. This gives the protein CASSQGTETYYGYTF.

The J gene is TRBJ1-4, the V gene TRBV4-2, with 9 bases lining up with TRBD1. Germline V gives CDR1 LGHNA, CDR2 YNFKEQ. Losses at the gene ends were 3 bases for V and 7 bases for J; bases not matched to a gene: 12. CDR3 length equals 17 residues. CDR3 region: CASSHVEGQGMGEKLFF. The CDR3 DNA reads as TGTGCCAGCAGCCACGTAGAGGGACAGGGTATGGGTGAAAAACTGTTTTTT.

The chain joins TRBV28 to TRBJ1-5, with TRBD1 identical over 10 bases. Trimming at V came to 5 bases and at J to 4 bases, leaving 8 bases not matched to a gene. The CDR3 totals 16 residues. The germline gives CDR1 MDHEN, CDR2 SYDVKM. The CDR3 region has the DNA TGTGCCAGCAGTGAGACAGGGGGCGCACGTAATCAGCCCCAGCATTTT. Translated, it gives CASSETGGARNQPQHF. Full variable domain (remainder filled in from reference TRBV28 and TRBJ1-5): DVKVTQSSRYLVKRTGEKVFLECVQDMDHENMFWYRQDPGLGLRLIYFSYDVKMKEKGDIPEGYSVSREKKERFSLILESASTNQTSMYLCASSETGGARNQPQHFGDGTRLSIL.

The V call is TRBV27, the J call TRBJ2-1, with a weak D call TRBD1 (5 bases). The V gene lost 6 bases and the J gene lost 3 bases, with 9 bases spanning the gap. Germline values: CDR1 MNHEY, CDR2 SMNVEV (reference sequence). The CDR3 extends over 13 amino acids. DNA of the CDR3: TGTGCCAGCAGCTTAGACAGCTACAATGAGCAGTTCTTC. Its translation is CASSLDSYNEQFF.